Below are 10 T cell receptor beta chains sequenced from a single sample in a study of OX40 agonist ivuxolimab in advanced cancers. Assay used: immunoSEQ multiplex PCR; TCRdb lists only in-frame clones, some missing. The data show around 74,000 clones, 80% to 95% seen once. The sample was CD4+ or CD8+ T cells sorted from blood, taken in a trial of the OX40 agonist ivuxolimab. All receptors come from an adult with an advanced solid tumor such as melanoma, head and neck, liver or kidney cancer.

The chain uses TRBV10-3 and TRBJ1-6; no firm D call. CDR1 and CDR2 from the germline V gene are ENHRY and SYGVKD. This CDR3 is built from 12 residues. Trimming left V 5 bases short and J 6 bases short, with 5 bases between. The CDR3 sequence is CAISFLNSPLHF. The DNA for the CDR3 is TGTGCCATCAGTTTCCTTAATTCACCCCTCCACTTT.

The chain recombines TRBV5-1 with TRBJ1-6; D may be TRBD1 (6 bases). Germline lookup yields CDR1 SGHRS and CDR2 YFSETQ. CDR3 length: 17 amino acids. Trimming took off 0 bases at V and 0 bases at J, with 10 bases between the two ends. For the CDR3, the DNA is TGCGCCAGCAGCTTGGGGACAGCCAGCTCCTATAATTCACCCCTCCACTTT. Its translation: CASSLGTASSYNSPLHF. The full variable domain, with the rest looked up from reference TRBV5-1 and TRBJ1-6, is KAGVTQTPRYLIKTRGQQVTLSCSPISGHRSVSWYQQTPGQGLQFLFEYFSETQRNKGNFPGRFSGRQFSNSRSEMNVSTLELGDSALYLCASSLGTASSYNSPLHFGNGTRLTVT.

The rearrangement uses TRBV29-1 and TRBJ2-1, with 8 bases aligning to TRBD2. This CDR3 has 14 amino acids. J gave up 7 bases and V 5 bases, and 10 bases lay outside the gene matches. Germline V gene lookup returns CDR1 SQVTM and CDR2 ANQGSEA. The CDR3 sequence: CSVQAGAEINEQFF. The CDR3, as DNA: TGCAGCGTTCAAGCGGGGGCAGAGATAAATGAGCAGTTCTTC.

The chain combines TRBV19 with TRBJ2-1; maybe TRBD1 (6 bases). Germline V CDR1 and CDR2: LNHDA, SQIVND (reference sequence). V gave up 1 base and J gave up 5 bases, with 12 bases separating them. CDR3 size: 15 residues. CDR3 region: CASSIVGAPNNEQFF. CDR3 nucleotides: TGTGCCAGTAGTATAGTGGGGGCGCCGAACAATGAGCAGTTCTTC.

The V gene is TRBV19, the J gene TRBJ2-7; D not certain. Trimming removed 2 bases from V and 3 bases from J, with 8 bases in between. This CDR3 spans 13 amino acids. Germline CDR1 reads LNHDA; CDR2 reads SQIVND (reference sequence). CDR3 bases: TGTGCCAGTAGTATAAGACCAGACTACGAGCAGTACTTC. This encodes CASSIRPDYEQYF.

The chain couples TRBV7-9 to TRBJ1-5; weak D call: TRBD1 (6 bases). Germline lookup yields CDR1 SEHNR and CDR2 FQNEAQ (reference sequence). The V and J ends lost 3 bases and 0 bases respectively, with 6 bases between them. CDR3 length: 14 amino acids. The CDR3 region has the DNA TGTGCCAGCAGCTTGGGGGCTAGCAATCAGCCCCAGCATTTT. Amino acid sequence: CASSLGASNQPQHF. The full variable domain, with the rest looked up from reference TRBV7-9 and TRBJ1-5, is DTGVSQNPRHKITKRGQNVTFRCDPISEHNRLYWYRQTLGQGPEFLTYFQNEAQLEKSRLLSDRFSAERPKGSFSTLEIQRTEQGDSAMYLCASSLGASNQPQHFGDGTRLSIL.

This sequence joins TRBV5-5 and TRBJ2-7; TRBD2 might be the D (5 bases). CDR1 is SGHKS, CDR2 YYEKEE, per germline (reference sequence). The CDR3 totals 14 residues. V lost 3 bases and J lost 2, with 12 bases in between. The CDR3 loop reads CASSSNGIAYEQYF. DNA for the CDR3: TGTGCCAGCAGCTCCAACGGGATCGCCTACGAGCAGTACTTC.

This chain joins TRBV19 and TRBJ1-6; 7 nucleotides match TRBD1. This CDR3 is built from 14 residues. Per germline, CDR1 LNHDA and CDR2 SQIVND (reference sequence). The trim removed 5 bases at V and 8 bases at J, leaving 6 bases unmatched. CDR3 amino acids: CASSDRDWDSPLHF. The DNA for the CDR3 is TGTGCCAGTAGTGACAGGGACTGGGATTCACCCCTCCACTTT.

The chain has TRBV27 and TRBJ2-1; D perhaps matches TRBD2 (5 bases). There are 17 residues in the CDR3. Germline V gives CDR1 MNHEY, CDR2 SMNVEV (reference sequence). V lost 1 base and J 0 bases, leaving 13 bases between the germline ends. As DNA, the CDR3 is TGTGCCAGCAGTTTATTGGGGTTCGGAGGCTCCTACAATGAGCAGTTCTTC. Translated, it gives CASSLLGFGGSYNEQFF.

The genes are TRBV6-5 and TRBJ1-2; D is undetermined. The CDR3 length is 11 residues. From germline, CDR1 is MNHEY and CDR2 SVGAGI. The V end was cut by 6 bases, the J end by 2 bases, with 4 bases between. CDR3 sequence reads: CASRTNYGYTF. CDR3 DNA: TGTGCCAGCAGAACGAACTATGGCTACACCTTC.